These T cell receptor beta chains were read from a single sample in a study of cytomegalovirus exposure and HLA in healthy donors. Assay: immunoSEQ multiplex PCR; the TCRdb copy retains only in-frame clones and omits some. The sample consists of roughly 190,000 clones, roughly 86% of them appearing once. Sequenced material: PBMCs. All receptors come from a woman younger than 35 in good health and CMV-seronegative. CDR3s include the opening cysteine and the closing phenylalanine or tryptophan. The D gene is left open where the match is weak. Clone size, where shown, is once, few, many, or a class for clones that have expanded.

TRBV19,TRBJ2-1,TRBD2,15,-,TGTGCCAGTAGTATTGGCGGGAGTGAGTACAATGAGCAGTTCTTC,CASSIGGSEYNEQFF
TRBV5-8,TRBJ1-1,-,13,few,TGTGCCAGCAGCTTCGGTAGGGGCACTGAAGCTTTCTTT,CASSFGRGTEAFF
TRBV7-9,TRBJ1-4,-,15,-,TGTGCCAGCAGCATCGGACTGTCAACTAATGAAAAACTGTTTTTT,CASSIGLSTNEKLFF
TRBV27,TRBJ2-3,TRBD2,16,-,TGTGCCAGCAGTTTACTTACTAGCGGGAGGTCGGATACGCAGTATTTT,CASSLLTSGRSDTQYF
TRBV15,TRBJ1-5,TRBD1,15,few,TGTGCCACCAGCAGAGCTACAGGGGGCGTTCAGCCCCAGCATTTT,CATSRATGGVQPQHF
TRBV12-5,TRBJ2-3,TRBD2,16,-,TGTGCTAGTGCCCAGCAGACTAGCTCCAGCACAGATACGCAGTATTTT,CASAQQTSSSTDTQYF
TRBV6-1,TRBJ1-5,TRBD1,13,-,TGTGCCAGTGACAGGGGGAACAATCAGCCCCAGCATTTT,CASDRGNNQPQHF
TRBV10-3,TRBJ2-7,TRBD1,13,-,TGTGCCATCAGTTCCGGGACAGGGGTCGAGCAGTACTTC,CAISSGTGVEQYF
TRBV4-1,TRBJ2-2,TRBD2,20,-,TGCGCCAGCAGCCCGACCGGGACTAGCGGGAGTCAGGCGAACACCGGGGAGCTGTTTTTT,CASSPTGTSGSQANTGELFF
TRBV11-2,TRBJ2-7,-,15,-,TGTGCCAGCAGCTTTCGGACAGCGGGGTCCTACGAGCAGTACTTC,CASSFRTAGSYEQYF
TRBV19,TRBJ2-1,-,14,-,TGTGCCAGTAGTATCCCCACTGTTGGCAATGAGCAGTTCTTC,CASSIPTVGNEQFF
TRBV7-6,TRBJ2-7,-,19,few,TGTGCCAGCAGCTCGTCGGGACTCACCATAGCGGAGGACTTCTACGAGCAGTACTTC,CASSSSGLTIAEDFYEQYF
TRBV27,TRBJ2-3,TRBD2,16,-,TGTGCCAGCAGGGGACTAGCGGGGCGTCGCACAGATACGCAGTATTTT,CASRGLAGRRTDTQYF
TRBV2,TRBJ1-5,TRBD1,18,-,TGTGCCTGCAAGGGGGCTGGGGGGTTTGGGAGTAGCAATCAGCCCCAGCATTTT,CACKGAGGFGSSNQPQHF
TRBV6-5,TRBJ2-2,-,15,-,TGTGCCAGCAGTTACTCGACTATTATCGCCGGGGAGCTGTTTTTT,CASSYSTIIAGELFF
TRBV29-1,TRBJ1-3,-,15,once,TGCAGCGTTAGGCCAGGGATCCCCTCTGGAAACACCATATATTTT,CSVRPGIPSGNTIYF
TRBV6-6,TRBJ2-6,-,13,-,TGTGCCAGCGCAGGGGTCGGGGCCAACGTCCTGACTTTC,CASAGVGANVLTF
TRBV18,TRBJ1-4,-,13,-,TGTGCCAGCTCACCAAACCCTGGGGGGAAACTGTTTTTT,CASSPNPGGKLFF
TRBV7-8,TRBJ1-2,TRBD1,17,few,TGTGCCAGCAGCTCCCTCTTTAGACAGGGTGCCACCTATGGCTACACCTTC,CASSSLFRQGATYGYTF
TRBV9,TRBJ2-1,TRBD2,15,-,TGTGCCAGCAGCATACTAGCGGGAGGGCCTAATGAGCAGTTCTTC,CASSILAGGPNEQFF
TRBV27,TRBJ1-2,-,13,-,TGTGCCAGTCAACCCGCCAGAAACTATGGCTACACCTTC,CASQPARNYGYTF
TRBV7-3,TRBJ2-1,-,14,-,TGTGCCAGCAGCGGGCAAGGGGTCTACAATGAGCAGTTCTTC,CASSGQGVYNEQFF
TRBV6-6,TRBJ1-2,-,15,-,TGTGCCAGCAGTTACGCCCAGGGCTTCAACTATGGCTACACCTTC,CASSYAQGFNYGYTF